The 26 T cell receptor beta chains below come from one sample, sequenced in a study. Assay used: immunoSEQ multiplex PCR; TCRdb lists only in-frame clones, some missing. The sample records under 90,000 clones, roughly 95% being singletons. The specimen was PBMCs. The receptors originated from a man between 40 and 49 years old with rheumatoid arthritis.

V gene TRBV2 combines with J gene TRBJ1-1, with D hard to call. Per the germline V gene, CDR1 is SNHLY and CDR2 is FYNNEI. V lost 5 bases and J 2 bases, leaving 9 bases between the germline ends. There are 13 residues in the CDR3. CDR3 DNA: TGTGCCAGCAGTCCCCAGGCCAACACTGAAGCTTTCTTT. The encoded protein is CASSPQANTEAFF. The full variable domain, with the rest looked up from reference TRBV2 and TRBJ1-1, is EPEVTQTPSHQVTQMGQEVILRCVPISNHLYFYWYRQILGQKVEFLVSFYNNEISEKSEIFDDQFSVERPDGSNFTLKIRSTKLEDSAMYFCASSPQANTEAFFGQGTRLTVV.

This clone was detected only once. The chain combines TRBV18 with TRBJ2-3, with a tentative D call TRBD1 (6 bases). Trimming left V 1 base short and J 3 bases short, with 14 bases between. Germline V gives CDR1 KGHSH, CDR2 LQKENI. The CDR3 consists of 16 residues. CDR3 coding DNA: TGTGCCAGCTCACCACGGGCAGGGGTTAGGACAGATACGCAGTATTTT. It specifies CASSPRAGVRTDTQYF.

The rearrangement links TRBV6-2 or TRBV6-3 to TRBJ1-5; possible D gene TRBD1, 5 bases. The germline V gene has CDR1 MNHEY and CDR2 SVGEGT. V was clipped by 5 bases and J by 2 bases, with 16 bases between them. The CDR3 loop spans 16 amino acids. Here the CDR3 reads CASSKQGSGGNQPQHF. For the CDR3, the DNA is TGTGCCAGCAGTAAGCAGGGTTCTGGGGGCAATCAGCCCCAGCATTTT.

The V call is TRBV5-1, the J call TRBJ1-2; D remains unclear. Trimming shortened V by 4 bases and J by 4 bases, and 11 bases separated the two germline ends. Germline V lookup: CDR1 SGHRS, CDR2 YFSETQ. The CDR3 runs 13 residues. The CDR3: CASSPGEPYGYTF. CDR3 DNA sequence: TGCGCCAGCAGCCCCGGGGAGCCCTATGGCTACACCTTC.

The chain has TRBV29-1 and TRBJ1-5, with D possibly matching TRBD1 (6 bases). The ends were cut back, 1 base at V and 5 bases at J, with 12 bases in the middle. Germline CDR1 reads SQVTM; CDR2 reads ANQGSEA. The CDR3 length is 14 residues. CDR3 DNA sequence: TGCAGCGTTGAAGTTGGGGGGCATGATCAGCCCCAGCATTTT. Translating gives CSVEVGGHDQPQHF. Combining the CDR3 with reference TRBV29-1 and TRBJ1-5 gives the whole variable domain SAVISQKPSRDICQRGTSLTIQCQVDSQVTMMFWYRQQPGQSLTLIATANQGSEATYESGFVIDKFPISRPNLTFSTLTVSNMSPEDSSIYLCSVEVGGHDQPQHFGDGTRLSIL.

V is TRBV10-3 and J is TRBJ2-7, with TRBD2 matching 9 bases. Trimming cost V 3 bases and J 2 bases; bases outside gene matches: 11. Germline V gene lookup returns CDR1 ENHRY and CDR2 SYGVKD. This CDR3 has 17 residues. The CDR3, as DNA: TGTGCCATCAGTGACTCACTTGGGACTAGCATCGCCTACGAGCAGTACTTC. This codes for CAISDSLGTSIAYEQYF.

The rearrangement joins TRBV7-3 to TRBJ2-3; D ambiguous. Germline V gene lookup returns CDR1 SGHTA and CDR2 FQGTGA. Trimming took off 1 base at V and 5 bases at J, with 4 bases between the two ends. This CDR3 region has 12 residues. DNA of the CDR3: TGTGCCAGCAGCTTAAAGGGAGATACGCAGTATTTT. Amino acids: CASSLKGDTQYF. The full variable domain, with the rest looked up from reference TRBV7-3 and TRBJ2-3, is GAGVSQTPSNKVTEKGKYVELRCDPISGHTALYWYRQSLGQGPEFLIYFQGTGAADDSGLPNDRFFAVRPEGSVSTLKIQRTERGDSAVYLCASSLKGDTQYFGPGTRLTVL.

The chain has TRBV19 and TRBJ1-6, with D perhaps matching TRBD1 (6 bases). V lost 6 bases to trimming and J lost 7 bases, with 16 bases between them. Germline assignment: CDR1 LNHDA and CDR2 SQIVND (reference sequence). The CDR3 has 15 amino acids. The CDR3 sequence is CASSFTQGMNSPLHF. In DNA form, the CDR3 reads TGTGCCAGTAGCTTCACCCAGGGGATGAATTCACCCCTCCACTTT.

The CDR3, as DNA: TGTGCCAGCAGCTCGGGTATGGGGCTTAGCTCTGGGGCCAACGTCCTGACTTTC. This gives the protein CASSSGMGLSSGANVLTF. This chain connects TRBV5-6 to TRBJ2-6; tentative D call: TRBD1 (5 bases). The CDR3 sequence is 18 residues long. CDR1 is SGHDT, CDR2 YYEEEE, per germline. Deletions cut 3 bases from V and 0 bases from J, with 16 bases between.

The CDR3 sequence is CASSHLEGEQAFF. In DNA, the CDR3 is TGTGCCAGCTCACATTTAGAAGGGGAGCAAGCTTTCTTT. The rearrangement uses TRBV18 and TRBJ1-1; weak D call: TRBD1 (5 bases). The CDR3 extends over 13 amino acids. In germline, CDR1 is KGHSH, CDR2 LQKENI. V dropped 4 bases and J dropped 9 bases, with 15 bases sitting between them.

CDR3 in amino acids: CAWSRDSSNQPQHF. The DNA for the CDR3 is TGTGCCTGGAGCCGAGACAGTAGCAATCAGCCCCAGCATTTT. The chain carries TRBV30 and TRBJ1-5, with D perhaps TRBD1 (5 bases). This CDR3 region has 14 residues. Per germline, CDR1 GTSNPN and CDR2 SVGIG (reference sequence). Trimming pared 3 bases from V and 0 bases from J, leaving 9 bases between. Together with reference TRBV30 and TRBJ1-5, the CDR3 gives the full variable domain: SQTIHQWPATLVQPVGSPLSLECTVEGTSNPNLYWYRQAAGRGLQLLFYSVGIGQISSEVPQNLSASRPQDRQFILSSKKLLLSDSGFYLCAWSRDSSNQPQHFGDGTRLSIL.

J is TRBJ2-5 and V is TRBV7-3; D remains unclear. Trimming took off 4 bases at V and 4 bases at J, with 10 bases between the two ends. Germline values: CDR1 SGHTA, CDR2 FQGTGA. The CDR3 loop spans 13 amino acids. CDR3 bases: TGTGCCAGCAGCTCAGGCGGCCCAGAGACCCAGTACTTC. It codes for CASSSGGPETQYF.

The J gene is TRBJ1-2, the V gene TRBV12-3 or TRBV12-4; no definite D call. V lost 3 bases, J lost 4 bases, and 9 bases lay in between. The CDR3 is made up of 13 amino acids. As DNA, the CDR3 is TGTGCCAGCAGTTTGGAAGCCCGCTATGGCTACACCTTC. Amino acids: CASSLEARYGYTF.

The chain joins TRBV4-1 to TRBJ1-2; D gene uncertain. Germline V CDR1 and CDR2: MGHRA, YSYEKL. The germline V and J ends were trimmed by 0 bases and 3 bases, with 11 bases remaining between them. The CDR3 is 15 residues long. CDR3 DNA sequence: TGCGCCAGCAGCCAAGATGCGGCGTTCGACTATGGCTACACCTTC. Translation: CASSQDAAFDYGYTF.

The chain links TRBV5-6 to TRBJ2-7; D gene ambiguous. CDR3 length: 11 residues. V dropped 2 bases and J dropped 4 bases, with 4 bases sitting between them. In germline, CDR1 is SGHDT, CDR2 YYEEEE. The CDR3 spells CASSFGYEQYF. As DNA, the CDR3 is TGTGCCAGCAGCTTCGGATACGAGCAGTACTTC. Full variable domain (outside the CDR3, taken from reference TRBV5-6 and TRBJ2-7): DAGVTQSPTHLIKTRGQQVTLRCSPKSGHDTVSWYQQALGQGPQFIFQYYEEEERQRGNFPDRFSGHQFPNYSSELNVNALLLGDSALYLCASSFGYEQYFGPGTRLTVT.

This chain uses TRBV6-5 with TRBJ1-3, with unresolved D. Trimming cost V 2 bases and J 3 bases, with 8 bases left between them. The CDR3 spans 14 residues. Germline values: CDR1 MNHEY, CDR2 SVGAGI. The CDR3 DNA is TGTGCCAGCAGTTACAGGGCGGGTGGAAACACCATATATTTT. Translation: CASSYRAGGNTIYF.

J is TRBJ1-5 and V is TRBV6-5; TRBD1 is a possible D gene (6 bases). Trimming removed 0 bases at V and 2 bases at J, with 11 bases between. CDR3 length equals 16 residues. Per germline, CDR1 MNHEY and CDR2 SVGAGI. CDR3 amino acids: CASSYSGGPGNQPQHF. The CDR3 nucleotides read TGTGCCAGCAGTTACTCAGGGGGACCTGGCAATCAGCCCCAGCATTTT.

The rearrangement uses TRBV18 and TRBJ1-2; D may be TRBD1 (5 bases). The V gene lost 3 bases and the J gene lost 8 bases, with 10 bases spanning the gap. This CDR3 has 12 amino acids. Germline CDR1 reads KGHSH; CDR2 reads LQKENI. The CDR3 nucleotides are TGTGCCAGCTCACCGGCGGGGGAGGGCTACACCTTC. Encoded protein: CASSPAGEGYTF.

The chain employs TRBV5-4 and TRBJ1-2; TRBD1 aligns across 9 bases. The CDR3 has 16 amino acids. Trimming took 4 bases from V and 0 from J; bases not matched to a gene: 7. Germline V CDR1 and CDR2: SGHNT, YYREEE (reference sequence). The chain's CDR3 is CASSAIQGAANYGYTF. As DNA, the CDR3 is TGTGCCAGCAGCGCAATACAGGGGGCGGCTAACTATGGCTACACCTTC.

The V call is TRBV7-9, the J call TRBJ1-6; tentatively, D is TRBD1 (5 bases). Trimming took off 1 base at V and 8 bases at J, with 21 bases between the two ends. CDR3 size: 18 residues. From germline, CDR1 is SEHNR and CDR2 FQNEAQ (reference sequence). In DNA form, the CDR3 reads TGTGCCAGCAGCTTAGTCCACAGGCCTGGGGTTTGGGATTCACCCCTCCACTTT. Protein product: CASSLVHRPGVWDSPLHF.

This chain joins TRBV7-3 and TRBJ2-7; D is perhaps TRBD2 (6 bases). The CDR3 runs 12 residues. CDR1 is SGHTA, CDR2 FQGTGA, per germline. V was pared by 5 bases and J by 6 bases, with 11 bases between. The CDR3 nucleotides read TGTGCCAGCAGCCATCTCGGGAGCGAGCAGTACTTC. Translating it yields CASSHLGSEQYF.

This rearrangement joins TRBV18 to TRBJ2-7; D is ambiguous. V was cut by 5 bases and J by 2 bases, with 10 bases left in between. This CDR3 contains 13 residues. The germline gives CDR1 KGHSH, CDR2 LQKENI. CDR3 loop: CASSDQVPYEQYF. CDR3 sequence (DNA): TGTGCCAGCTCAGACCAGGTTCCCTACGAGCAGTACTTC.

In this sample, this clone turned up a few times. CDR3 protein: CASNTGGSGANVLTF. Here the CDR3 DNA reads TGTGCCAGTAATACAGGGGGCTCGGGGGCCAACGTCCTGACTTTC. The chain has TRBV19 and TRBJ2-6; TRBD1 agrees at 9 bases. The CDR3 has 15 residues. Germline-derived CDR1 and CDR2 are LNHDA and SQIVND (reference sequence). The V and J ends lost 7 bases and 4 bases, in that order; junction bases with no gene match: 5.

The V and J genes are TRBV11-3 and TRBJ2-1; TRBD1 might be the D (5 bases). The CDR3 runs to 16 residues. Germline V gene data show CDR1 as SGHNT and CDR2 as YENEEA. Trimming cost V 3 bases and J 9 bases, with 21 bases left between them. CDR3 protein: CASSFRLPGQGSEQFF. CDR3 bases: TGTGCCAGCAGCTTTCGCCTTCCAGGTCAGGGTTCTGAGCAGTTCTTC.

The CDR3 reads CASSLGAGPYNEQFF. In DNA, the CDR3 is TGTGCCAGCAGCTTAGGAGCGGGACCCTACAATGAGCAGTTCTTC. The chain uses TRBV11-2 and TRBJ2-1; 7 bases match TRBD2. CDR3 length: 15 residues. V was pared by 1 base and J by 2 bases, with 2 bases of the junction left unmatched. Germline values: CDR1 SGHAT, CDR2 FQNNGV.

Only one count was recorded for this clone. The J gene is TRBJ2-3, the V gene TRBV27; 8 bases are a match to TRBD2. V lost 6 bases, J lost 0 bases, and 2 bases stayed unmatched. CDR3 length: 14 amino acids. Germline loops: CDR1 MNHEY, CDR2 SMNVEV (reference sequence). In DNA, the CDR3 is TGTGCCAGCAGCTTAGCGGGGAGCACAGATACGCAGTATTTT. As protein: CASSLAGSTDTQYF.